These 30 T cell receptor beta chains were sequenced from one sample in a study of OX40 agonist ivuxolimab in advanced cancers. Clones were sequenced by immunoSEQ multiplex PCR, and TCRdb holds only the in-frame ones, with some missing. Seen here are 97,000 or so clones, around 91% observed once, and the top ten hold just over 0.15%. The source was CD4+ or CD8+ T cells sorted from blood, collected in a trial of the OX40 agonist ivuxolimab. Source of these receptors: an adult with an advanced solid tumor such as melanoma, head and neck, liver or kidney cancer.

The chain has TRBV30 and TRBJ1-2; D remains unclear. This CDR3 spans 13 amino acids. V lost 5 bases and J lost 1, with 11 bases in between. Germline loops: CDR1 GTSNPN, CDR2 SVGIG (reference sequence). The CDR3 nucleotides are TGTGCCTGGGGCAGCTCGTTTAACTATGGCTACACCTTC. Translated, it gives CAWGSSFNYGYTF.

The chain couples TRBV7-9 to TRBJ1-2, with D possibly TRBD1 on 5 matching bases. Trimming took off 2 bases at V and 6 bases at J, with 16 bases between the two ends. The CDR3 is made up of 15 amino acids. Germline V gene data show CDR1 as SEHNR and CDR2 as FQNEAQ (reference sequence). The CDR3 is CASSLIGAPVHGYTF. The CDR3, as DNA: TGTGCCAGCAGCTTAATAGGGGCTCCGGTCCATGGCTACACCTTC.

This clone has a single count. The chain joins TRBV4-2 to TRBJ1-1; D is uncertain. The CDR3 has 14 residues. Germline lookup yields CDR1 LGHNA and CDR2 YNFKEQ. The germline V and J ends were trimmed by 0 bases and 3 bases, with 8 bases remaining between them. In DNA, the CDR3 is TGTGCCAGCAGCCAAGATGCGAGGGACACTGAAGCTTTCTTT. Amino acids: CASSQDARDTEAFF.

The chain employs TRBV13 and TRBJ2-6; no clear D. CDR3 length: 15 amino acids. The germline V gene has CDR1 PRHDT and CDR2 FYEKMQ (reference sequence). Trimming left V 5 bases short and J 2 bases short, with 10 bases between. CDR3 DNA: TGTGCCAGCAGCCCCTCGTCCCCTGGGGCCAACGTCCTGACTTTC. Residues: CASSPSSPGANVLTF.

The chain combines TRBV7-9 with TRBJ1-4; maybe TRBD1 (5 bases). The V end was cut by 7 bases, the J end by 7 bases, with 10 bases between. Germline V gene data show CDR1 as SEHNR and CDR2 as FQNEAQ (reference sequence). CDR3 length equals 12 residues. The CDR3 region is CASTRGGEKLFF. The DNA for the CDR3 is TGTGCCAGCACCCGGGGGGGTGAAAAACTGTTTTTT.

V and J are TRBV5-1 and TRBJ2-3; the D gene could be TRBD1 or TRBD2 (5 bases each). Germline CDR1 reads SGHRS; CDR2 reads YFSETQ. CDR3 length: 12 amino acids. V was trimmed by 4 bases and J by 8 bases, leaving 11 bases between them. CDR3 protein: CASSPDGGTQYF. The DNA of the CDR3 is TGCGCCAGCAGCCCGGATGGGGGTACGCAGTATTTT.

This rearrangement joins TRBV18 to TRBJ2-7; D may be TRBD1 or TRBD2 (5 bases each). Germline V CDR1 and CDR2: KGHSH, LQKENI. This CDR3 spans 14 amino acids. The V end lost 1 base, the J end lost 5 bases, and 12 bases lay between the germline ends. The CDR3 loop reads CASSPRAGSHEQYF. Here the CDR3 DNA reads TGTGCCAGCTCACCACGGGCAGGGAGCCACGAGCAGTACTTC. Combining the CDR3 with reference TRBV18 and TRBJ2-7 gives the whole variable domain NAGVMQNPRHLVRRRGQEARLRCSPMKGHSHVYWYRQLPEEGLKFMVYLQKENIIDESGMPKERFSAEFPKEGPSILRIQQVVRGDSAAYFCASSPRAGSHEQYFGPGTRLTVT.

The V call is TRBV19, the J call TRBJ1-5; 8 bases map to TRBD1. This CDR3 region has 14 residues. Germline V lookup: CDR1 LNHDA, CDR2 SQIVND (reference sequence). V shed 5 bases, J shed 7 bases, and the junction held 7 bases outside the gene matches. CDR3 coding DNA: TGTGCCAGTAGTGTTCACAGGGGGGCACAGCCCCAGCATTTT. This codes for CASSVHRGAQPQHF.

The gene calls are TRBV28 and TRBJ1-5; D gene unclear. Germline V CDR1 and CDR2: MDHEN, SYDVKM. This CDR3 is built from 12 residues. Trimming cost V 10 bases and J 0 bases, with 7 bases left between them. The CDR3 bases are TGTGCCACCTTCGATAGCAATCAGCCCCAGCATTTT. It encodes CATFDSNQPQHF.

The chain employs TRBV29-1 and TRBJ2-1; TRBD2 aligns across 11 bases. The germline gives CDR1 SQVTM, CDR2 ANQGSEA. The V gene end was trimmed by 7 bases and the J gene end by 1 base; junction bases not matched to a gene: 6. The length of the CDR3 is 15 residues. CDR3 sequence: CSAVSGGGSYNEQFF. For the CDR3, the DNA is TGCAGCGCCGTTAGCGGGGGGGGTTCCTACAATGAGCAGTTCTTC.

The rearrangement uses TRBV9 and TRBJ1-1, with 8 bases aligning to TRBD1. V was pared by 4 bases and J by 5 bases, with 7 bases of the junction left unmatched. The CDR3 length is 14 residues. Germline CDR1 is SGDLS and CDR2 is YYNGEE. The CDR3 here is CASSFGQGGTEAFF. The DNA of the CDR3 is TGTGCCAGCAGCTTTGGACAGGGTGGGACTGAAGCTTTCTTT.

This chain uses TRBV2 with TRBJ1-5, with D perhaps TRBD1 (6 bases). From germline, CDR1 is SNHLY and CDR2 FYNNEI. The CDR3 is 14 amino acids. V was pared by 11 bases and J by 0 bases, with 14 bases between. Written as DNA, the CDR3 is TGTGCCTGCCAGGACAGCTATAGCAATCAGCCCCAGCATTTT. Protein product: CACQDSYSNQPQHF. The variable domain in full, completed from reference TRBV2 and TRBJ1-5, reads EPEVTQTPSHQVTQMGQEVILRCVPISNHLYFYWYRQILGQKVEFLVSFYNNEISEKSEIFDDQFSVERPDGSNFTLKIRSTKLEDSAMYFCACQDSYSNQPQHFGDGTRLSIL.

Notes on this clone: The junction does not match germline at one end; this may be a read error. The gene calls are TRBV30 and TRBJ1-2; a weak D match, TRBD1 (6 bases). The CDR3 runs to 14 residues. The germline gives CDR1 GTSNPN, CDR2 SVGIG (reference sequence). CDR3 sequence (DNA): TGTGCCTGGAGTGGGGACAAGGCTAACCATGGCTACACCTTC. It specifies CAWSGDKANHGYTF.

The gene calls are TRBV6-1 and TRBJ1-1; TRBD1 aligns across 8 bases. Trimming removed 2 bases from V and 4 bases from J; junction bases left unmatched: 9. CDR3 length: 16 amino acids. The germline gives CDR1 MNHNS, CDR2 SASEGT. The CDR3 DNA is TGTGCCAGCAGTGAAACGATTGACACAGGGGGCACTGAAGCTTTCTTT. Protein: CASSETIDTGGTEAFF.

The CDR3 DNA follows: TGTGCCAGCAGAGCACAGCCCTACGGCACTGAAGCTTTCTTT. This translates into CASRAQPYGTEAFF. This chain uses TRBV6-1 with TRBJ1-1; no definite D call. The V gene's germline CDR1 is MNHNS and CDR2 SASEGT. The CDR3 runs 14 residues. V shed 6 bases and J shed 4 bases, with 15 bases lying between them.

The chain couples TRBV5-4 to TRBJ2-3; D is possibly TRBD2 (6 bases). This CDR3 contains 16 residues. Germline loops: CDR1 SGHNT, CDR2 YYREEE (reference sequence). V was pared by 0 bases and J by 2 bases, with 13 bases between. The CDR3 sequence: CASSLEAGLTTDTQYF. CDR3 bases: TGTGCCAGCAGCTTGGAAGCGGGCCTTACCACAGATACGCAGTATTTT.

The count of this clone is one. The rearrangement links TRBV6-5 to TRBJ1-2; TRBD1 matches at 8 bases. With V trimmed by 5 bases and J by 4 bases, 3 bases remained unmatched. The CDR3 length is 13 residues. Germline V lookup: CDR1 MNHEY, CDR2 SVGAGI. The CDR3 nucleotides are TGTGCCAGCAGTACAGGGGGGGGCTATGGCTACACCTTC. Amino acid sequence: CASSTGGGYGYTF.

The chain uses TRBV5-1 and TRBJ1-1, with no clear D. The CDR3 covers 13 residues. Germline-derived CDR1 and CDR2 are SGHRS and YFSETQ. V dropped 2 bases and J dropped 8 bases, with 13 bases sitting between them. The CDR3 reads CASSFLGEGEAFF. The CDR3 bases are TGCGCCAGCAGCTTCCTCGGGGAAGGGGAAGCTTTCTTT.

This chain connects TRBV7-2 to TRBJ1-1, with D hard to call. Trimming removed 3 bases from V and 10 bases from J, with 9 bases in between. From germline, CDR1 is SGHTA and CDR2 FQGNSA. There are 11 residues in the CDR3. CDR3 coding DNA: TGTGCCAGCAGCTTCCCCTCCGTAGCTTTCTTT. Translation: CASSFPSVAFF.

V gene TRBV6-5 combines with J gene TRBJ1-1, with 9 bases aligning to TRBD1. V lost 6 bases, J lost 2 bases, and 4 bases stayed unmatched. Germline V gene lookup returns CDR1 MNHEY and CDR2 SVGAGI. The CDR3 length is 14 residues. Here the CDR3 reads CASRGQGTNTEAFF. The CDR3 coding sequence is TGTGCCAGCAGAGGACAGGGGACAAACACTGAAGCTTTCTTT.

The V call is TRBV6-6, the J call TRBJ2-7; D is perhaps TRBD1 (6 bases). The V end was cut by 0 bases, the J end by 5 bases, with 8 bases between. The CDR3 runs 13 residues. Germline loops: CDR1 MNHNY, CDR2 SVGAGI (reference sequence). CDR3 residues: CASSYSRGNEQYF. The CDR3 region has the DNA TGTGCCAGCAGTTACTCGAGGGGGAACGAGCAGTACTTC.

The V and J genes are TRBV27 and TRBJ2-2; unclear D gene. The CDR3 consists of 15 residues. The V gene lost 3 bases and the J gene lost 0 bases, with 8 bases spanning the gap. The germline V gene has CDR1 MNHEY and CDR2 SMNVEV (reference sequence). The CDR3 DNA reads as TGTGCCAGCAGTTTCTTAGCCTCGAACACCGGGGAGCTGTTTTTT. This codes for CASSFLASNTGELFF.

This chain joins TRBV5-4 and TRBJ2-1; 12 positions match TRBD2. The CDR3 contains 16 residues. Germline values: CDR1 SGHNT, CDR2 YYREEE (reference sequence). Trimming cost V 0 bases and J 6 bases; bases outside gene matches: 4. The CDR3 here is CASSLGTSGIGNEQFF. The CDR3 DNA follows: TGTGCCAGCAGCTTGGGGACTAGCGGGATTGGCAATGAGCAGTTCTTC.

The chain has TRBV6-1 and TRBJ1-2; TRBD1 agrees at 8 bases. Germline trimming cut 3 bases from V and 8 bases from J; bases unmatched to any gene: 5. CDR1 MNHNS and CDR2 SASEGT come from the germline V gene. The CDR3 loop spans 13 amino acids. CDR3 sequence: CASSDTQGDGYTF. In DNA form, the CDR3 reads TGTGCCAGCAGTGATACACAGGGGGACGGCTACACCTTC.

This rearrangement joins TRBV29-1 to TRBJ2-7; TRBD2 aligns across 7 bases. The CDR3 loop spans 13 amino acids. The V gene's germline CDR1 is SQVTM and CDR2 ANQGSEA. After removal of 4 bases from V and 0 bases from J, the junction contained 3 bases not matched to a gene. The CDR3 protein is CSVAWGGSYEQYF. The CDR3 DNA follows: TGCAGCGTTGCCTGGGGGGGCTCCTACGAGCAGTACTTC.

CDR3 sequence: CASRRFAGSYNEQFF. The CDR3 coding sequence is TGTGCCAGTAGGCGCTTTGCGGGCTCCTACAATGAGCAGTTCTTC. The V and J genes are TRBV19 and TRBJ2-1; D perhaps matches TRBD2 (5 bases). Germline V gene data show CDR1 as LNHDA and CDR2 as SQIVND (reference sequence). The CDR3 is 15 amino acids. Trimming pared 6 bases from V and 0 bases from J, leaving 12 bases between. The entire variable domain, with the rest obtained from reference TRBV19 and TRBJ2-1, is as follows: DGGITQSPKYLFRKEGQNVTLSCEQNLNHDAMYWYRQDPGQGLRLIYYSQIVNDFQKGDIAEGYSVSREKKESFPLTVTSAQKNPTAFYLCASRRFAGSYNEQFFGPGTRLTVL.

V gene TRBV9 combines with J gene TRBJ2-3, with D possibly TRBD1 on 5 matching bases. The CDR3 loop spans 15 amino acids. V lost 3 bases and J lost 2, with 13 bases in between. Germline CDR1 is SGDLS and CDR2 is YYNGEE. The CDR3 DNA sequence: TGTGCCAGCAGCGCCACAGGAACCCTCACAGATACGCAGTATTTT. Translating gives CASSATGTLTDTQYF.

The V gene is TRBV5-1, the J gene TRBJ1-2; TRBD1 aligns across 7 bases. The CDR3 contains 14 residues. V was pared by 4 bases and J by 6 bases, with 9 bases of the junction left unmatched. Germline lookup yields CDR1 SGHRS and CDR2 YFSETQ. The CDR3 loop is CASSLQGGADGYTF. The CDR3 DNA is TGCGCCAGCAGCCTCCAGGGGGGTGCGGATGGCTACACCTTC.

CDR3 residues: CASSLRVRGAVGDNEQFF. CDR3 coding DNA: TGTGCCAGCAGCTTAAGGGTTAGGGGGGCCGTTGGGGACAATGAGCAGTTCTTC. The V call is TRBV7-7, the J call TRBJ2-1, with D tentatively TRBD1 or TRBD2 (6 bases each). CDR3 length equals 18 residues. Germline loops: CDR1 SSHAT, CDR2 FNYEAQ (reference sequence). V was cut by 2 bases and J by 5 bases, with 22 bases left in between.

The rearrangement joins TRBV5-1 to TRBJ2-1; 12 nucleotides align to TRBD2. This CDR3 has 18 residues. Germline trimming cut 4 bases from V and 3 bases from J; bases unmatched to any gene: 11. Germline loops: CDR1 SGHRS, CDR2 YFSETQ. CDR3: CASSVGLAGRGDYNEQFF. The CDR3 DNA reads TGCGCCAGCAGCGTGGGACTAGCGGGTCGAGGGGACTACAATGAGCAGTTCTTC.